This T cell receptor (beta chain) stems from a study of siplizumab effects on memory and regulatory T cells. Study observations and caveats: Naive T cells appeared more varied than memory cells and looked like key alloresponse contributors.

Profiled with immunoSEQ multiplex PCR; TCRdb holds only in-frame clones, not every one. The sample holds about 50,000 clones, about 90% seen once. In regard to this clone: What it binds is not known.

Using a few donor pairs, the authors sequenced unstimulated naive, memory, effector memory and TEMRA subsets. Source material: naive CD8+ T cells sorted from blood. The clonotype originates from a human donor in good health.

CDR3 nucleotide sequence: TGTGCCAGCAGCTTAATTGAGACCCAGTACTTC. This gives the protein CASSLIETQYF. The chain has TRBV11-2 and TRBJ2-5; D is ambiguous. The germline gives CDR1 SGHAT, CDR2 FQNNGV. V was cut by 2 bases and J by 5 bases, with 3 bases left in between. CDR3 size: 11 residues.